Sequencing of this TCR beta chain was carried out in a study of shared clonotypes between healthy human individuals. V trimming: 7 bases; J trimming: 6 bases; junction bases outside the gene matches: 8. CDR1 and CDR2 (germline): MNHEY, SVGAGI. This CDR3 is built from 14 residues. The naive CD8 population came from CD45RO-negative cells selected for CCR7, without terminally differentiated effector memory CD45RA+ cells. Clones were sequenced by immunoSEQ multiplex PCR, and TCRdb holds only the in-frame ones, with some missing. This table holds more than 550,000 clones, roughly 94% found once. This chain links TRBV6-5 with TRBJ2-2; 7 bases line up with TRBD1. Sequencing was carried out using naive CD8+ T cells sorted from blood. The receptor was derived from a man younger than 40 in good health. CDR3 loop: CASNQDRSAGELFF. CDR3 nucleotides: TGTGCCAGCAATCAGGACAGGTCGGCCGGGGAGCTGTTTTTT.